The clone carrying this TCR beta chain was detected a few times. What it recognizes is unknown. Clones were sequenced by immunoSEQ multiplex PCR, and TCRdb holds only the in-frame ones, with some missing. The sample carries fewer than 85,000 clones, roughly four fifths recorded once. The source of the sample is a study of OX40 agonist ivuxolimab in advanced cancers. Study context: It was permissible to have had prior anti-PD-1, anti-PD-L1 or anti-CTLA-4 therapy, and about 40% had some.

The study, taken as a whole, reports: Clonal expansion was seen in CD4+ and CD8+ blood T cells by week 6 at 0.1 to 3.0 mg/kg.

Trimming stripped 1 base from V and 4 bases from J, with 10 bases between. The germline CDR1 and CDR2 sequences are LNHNV and YYDKDF (reference sequence). The CDR3 has 15 amino acids. The rearrangement uses TRBV15 and TRBJ2-2; D might be TRBD2 (5 bases). The TCR sequence derives from an adult with an advanced solid tumor such as melanoma, head and neck, liver or kidney cancer. Here the sequenced sample was CD4+ or CD8+ T cells sorted from blood, taken in a trial of the OX40 agonist ivuxolimab. The CDR3 spells CATSRGLPFTGELFF. The DNA for the CDR3 is TGTGCCACCAGCAGAGGACTACCGTTCACCGGGGAGCTGTTTTTT.